Included here is one TCR beta chain sequence, with context. What it binds is unknown. Primers: 60 Vbeta forward and 13 Jbeta reverse. In the source study's methods: In a later analysis, the count reached approximately 80 million unique TCR beta chains, with about 9.9 million shared. This table comes from immunoSEQ multiplex PCR, and its TCRdb copy is limited to in-frame clones, with some not included. Clone size and V and J calls were adopted from that table, with D and trimming inferred from the DNA. Among around 170,000 clones listed, 65% to 85% were seen once. This sample is part of a study of cytomegalovirus exposure and HLA in healthy donors. Study observations and caveats: A likely sequencing artifact accounted for one observed cluster of highly shared sequence variants.

The sequence was obtained from a man in his forties or fifties in good health and CMV-seronegative. The sequencing input was PBMCs.

CDR3 DNA sequence: TGCGCCAGCAGCTGGACAGGCTCAGAGCAGTACTTC. Amino acids: CASSWTGSEQYF. This rearrangement joins TRBV5-1 to TRBJ2-7; 7 nucleotides match TRBD1. Per the germline V gene, CDR1 is SGHRS and CDR2 is YFSETQ. The length of the CDR3 is 12 residues. The junction had 4 bases not matched to a gene; V was cut back by 3 bases and J by 7 bases.